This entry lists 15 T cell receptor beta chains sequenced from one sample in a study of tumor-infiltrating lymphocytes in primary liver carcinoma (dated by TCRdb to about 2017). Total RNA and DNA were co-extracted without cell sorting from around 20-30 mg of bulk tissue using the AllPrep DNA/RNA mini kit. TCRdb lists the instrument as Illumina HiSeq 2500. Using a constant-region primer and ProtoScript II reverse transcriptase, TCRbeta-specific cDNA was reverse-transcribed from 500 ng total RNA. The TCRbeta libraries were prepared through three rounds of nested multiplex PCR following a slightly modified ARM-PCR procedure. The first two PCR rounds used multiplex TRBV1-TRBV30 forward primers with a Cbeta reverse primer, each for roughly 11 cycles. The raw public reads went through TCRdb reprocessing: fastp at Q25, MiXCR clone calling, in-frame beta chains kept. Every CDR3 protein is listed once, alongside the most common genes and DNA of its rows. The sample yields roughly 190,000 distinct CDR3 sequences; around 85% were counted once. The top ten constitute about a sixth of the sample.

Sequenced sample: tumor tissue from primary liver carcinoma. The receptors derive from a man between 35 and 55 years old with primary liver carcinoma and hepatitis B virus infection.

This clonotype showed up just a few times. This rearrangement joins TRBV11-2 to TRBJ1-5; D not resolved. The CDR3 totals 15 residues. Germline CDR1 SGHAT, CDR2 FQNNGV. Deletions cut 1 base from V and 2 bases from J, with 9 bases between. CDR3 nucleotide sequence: TGTGCCAGCAGCTTAGCAGTGGGTGGCAATCAGCCCCAGCATTTT. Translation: CASSLAVGGNQPQHF. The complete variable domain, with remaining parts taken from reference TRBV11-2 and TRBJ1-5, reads EAGVAQSPRYKIIEKRQSVAFWCNPISGHATLYWYQQILGQGPKLLIQFQNNGVVDDSQLPKDRFSAERLKGVDSTLKIQPAKLEDSAVYLCASSLAVGGNQPQHFGDGTRLSIL.

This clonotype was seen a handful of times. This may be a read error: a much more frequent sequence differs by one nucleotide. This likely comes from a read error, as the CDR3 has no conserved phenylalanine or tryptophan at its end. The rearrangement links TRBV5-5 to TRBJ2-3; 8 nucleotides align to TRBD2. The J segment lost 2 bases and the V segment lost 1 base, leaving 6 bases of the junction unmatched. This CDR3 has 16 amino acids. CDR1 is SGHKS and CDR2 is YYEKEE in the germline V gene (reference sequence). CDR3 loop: CASSLIAGTATDTQYL. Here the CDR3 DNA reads TGTGCCAGCAGCTTGATAGCGGGAACCGCCACAGATACGCAGTATCTT.

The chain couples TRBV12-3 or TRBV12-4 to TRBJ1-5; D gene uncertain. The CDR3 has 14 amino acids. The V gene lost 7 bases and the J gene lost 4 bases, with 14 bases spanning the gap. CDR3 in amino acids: CASNRFVGNQPQHF. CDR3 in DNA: TGTGCCAGCAACCGTTTTGTAGGAAATCAGCCCCAGCATTTT.

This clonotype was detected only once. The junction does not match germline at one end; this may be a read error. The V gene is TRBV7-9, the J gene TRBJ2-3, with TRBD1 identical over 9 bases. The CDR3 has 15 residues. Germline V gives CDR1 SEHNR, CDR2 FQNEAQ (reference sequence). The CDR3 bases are TGTACCAGCAGCGACTCCGGGACAGGGTTGGATACGCAGTATTTT. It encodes CTSSDSGTGLDTQYF. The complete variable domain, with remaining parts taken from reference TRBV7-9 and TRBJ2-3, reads DTGVSQNPRHKITKRGQNVTFRCDPISEHNRLYWYRQTLGQGPEFLTYFQNEAQLEKSRLLSDRFSAERPKGSFSTLEIQRTEQGDSAMYLCTSSDSGTGLDTQYFGPGTRLTVL.

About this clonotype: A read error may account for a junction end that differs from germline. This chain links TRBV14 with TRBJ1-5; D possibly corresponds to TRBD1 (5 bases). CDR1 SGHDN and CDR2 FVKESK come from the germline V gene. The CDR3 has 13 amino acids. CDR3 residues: CASSQGQGQLQHF. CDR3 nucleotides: TGTGCCAGCAGCCAAGGGCAGGGTCAGCTCCAGCATTTT.

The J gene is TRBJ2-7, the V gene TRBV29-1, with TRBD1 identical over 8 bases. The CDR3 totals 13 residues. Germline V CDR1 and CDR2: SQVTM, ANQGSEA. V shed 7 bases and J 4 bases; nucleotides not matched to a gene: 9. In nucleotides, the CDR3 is TGCAGCGCTACCGGGACAGGAGGGTACGAGCAGTACTTC. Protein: CSATGTGGYEQYF.

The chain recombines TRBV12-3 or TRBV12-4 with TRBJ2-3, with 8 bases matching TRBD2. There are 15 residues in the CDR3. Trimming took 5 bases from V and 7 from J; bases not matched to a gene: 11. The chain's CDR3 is CASSPQRERPNTQYF. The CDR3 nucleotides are TGTGCCAGCAGTCCACAGCGGGAGAGGCCAAATACGCAGTATTTT.

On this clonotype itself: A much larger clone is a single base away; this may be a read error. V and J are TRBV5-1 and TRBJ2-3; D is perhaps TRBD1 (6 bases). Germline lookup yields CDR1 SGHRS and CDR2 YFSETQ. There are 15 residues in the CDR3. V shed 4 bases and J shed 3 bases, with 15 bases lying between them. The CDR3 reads CASSGDTVMTDTQYF. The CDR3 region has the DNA TGCGCCAGCAGCGGGGACACGGTGATGACAGATACGCAGTATTTT. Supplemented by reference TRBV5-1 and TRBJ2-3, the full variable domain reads KAGVTQTPRYLIKTRGQQVTLSCSPISGHRSVSWYQQTPGQGLQFLFEYFSETQRNKGNFPGRFSGRQFSNSRSEMNVSTLELGDSALYLCASSGDTVMTDTQYFGPGTRLTVL.

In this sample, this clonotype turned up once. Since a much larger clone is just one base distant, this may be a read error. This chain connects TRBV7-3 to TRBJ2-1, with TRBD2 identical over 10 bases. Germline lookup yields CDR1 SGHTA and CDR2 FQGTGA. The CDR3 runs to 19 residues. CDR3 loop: CGSSPDPGLASSSYNEQFF. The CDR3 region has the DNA TGTGGCAGCAGCCCTGATCCGGGACTAGCGTCCAGCTCCTACAATGAGCAGTTCTTC. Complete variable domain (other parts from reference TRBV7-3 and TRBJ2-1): GAGVSQTPSNKVTEKGKYVELRCDPISGHTALYWYRQSLGQGPEFLIYFQGTGAADDSGLPNDRFFAVRPEGSVSTLKIQRTERGDSAVYLCGSSPDPGLASSSYNEQFFGPGTRLTVL.

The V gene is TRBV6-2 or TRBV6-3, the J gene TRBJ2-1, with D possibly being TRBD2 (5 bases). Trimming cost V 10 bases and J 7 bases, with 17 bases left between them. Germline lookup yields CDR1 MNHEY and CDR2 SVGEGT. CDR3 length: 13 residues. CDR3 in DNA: TGTGCCATCAGCCGGTTAGCGACTAATGAGCAGTTCTTC. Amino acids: CAISRLATNEQFF.

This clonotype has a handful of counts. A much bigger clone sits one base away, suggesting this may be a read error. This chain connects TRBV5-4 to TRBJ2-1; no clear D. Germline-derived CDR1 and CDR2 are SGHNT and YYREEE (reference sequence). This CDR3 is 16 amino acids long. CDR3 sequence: CANSLDGQPSYNEQFF. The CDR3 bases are TGTGCCAACAGCTTGGACGGTCAACCCTCCTACAATGAGCAGTTCTTC.

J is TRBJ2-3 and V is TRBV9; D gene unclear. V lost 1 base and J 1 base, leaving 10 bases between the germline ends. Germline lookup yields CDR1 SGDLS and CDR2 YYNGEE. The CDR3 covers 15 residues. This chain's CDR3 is CASSVYGERTDTQYF. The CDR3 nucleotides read TGTGCCAGCAGCGTATACGGCGAGCGCACAGATACGCAGTATTTT.

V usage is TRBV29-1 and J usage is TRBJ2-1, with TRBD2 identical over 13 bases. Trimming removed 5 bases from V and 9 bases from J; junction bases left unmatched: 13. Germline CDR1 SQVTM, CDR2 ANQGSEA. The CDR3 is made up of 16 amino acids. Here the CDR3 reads CSVRTSGRGFLREQFF. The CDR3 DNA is TGCAGCGTTAGGACTAGCGGGAGAGGGTTTTTGCGTGAGCAGTTCTTC.

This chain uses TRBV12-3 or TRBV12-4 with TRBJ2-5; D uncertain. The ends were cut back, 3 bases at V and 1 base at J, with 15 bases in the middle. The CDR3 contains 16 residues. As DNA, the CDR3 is TGTGCCAGCAGTTTTTCGCTGCAACAAGTCCAAGAGACCCAGTACTTC. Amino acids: CASSFSLQQVQETQYF.

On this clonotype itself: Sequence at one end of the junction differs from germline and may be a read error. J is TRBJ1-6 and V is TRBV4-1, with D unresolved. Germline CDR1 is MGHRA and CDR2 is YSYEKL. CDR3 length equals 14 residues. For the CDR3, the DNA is TGCGCCAGCAGCCACCCCTGTACGGATTCACCCCTCTACTTT. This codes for CASSHPCTDSPLYF.